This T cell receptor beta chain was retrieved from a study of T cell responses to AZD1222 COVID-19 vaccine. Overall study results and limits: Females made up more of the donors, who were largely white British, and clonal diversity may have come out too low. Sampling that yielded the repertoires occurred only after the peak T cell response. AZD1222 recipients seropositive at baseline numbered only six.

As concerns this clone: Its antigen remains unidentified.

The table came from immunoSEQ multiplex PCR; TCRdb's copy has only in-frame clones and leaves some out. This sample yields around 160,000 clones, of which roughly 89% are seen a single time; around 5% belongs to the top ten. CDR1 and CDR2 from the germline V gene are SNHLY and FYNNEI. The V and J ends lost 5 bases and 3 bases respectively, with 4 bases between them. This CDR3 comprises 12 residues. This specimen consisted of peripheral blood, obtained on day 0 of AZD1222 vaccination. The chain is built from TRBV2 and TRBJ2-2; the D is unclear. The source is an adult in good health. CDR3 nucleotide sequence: TGTGCCAGCAGTCTGGACACCGGGGAGCTGTTTTTT. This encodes CASSLDTGELFF.